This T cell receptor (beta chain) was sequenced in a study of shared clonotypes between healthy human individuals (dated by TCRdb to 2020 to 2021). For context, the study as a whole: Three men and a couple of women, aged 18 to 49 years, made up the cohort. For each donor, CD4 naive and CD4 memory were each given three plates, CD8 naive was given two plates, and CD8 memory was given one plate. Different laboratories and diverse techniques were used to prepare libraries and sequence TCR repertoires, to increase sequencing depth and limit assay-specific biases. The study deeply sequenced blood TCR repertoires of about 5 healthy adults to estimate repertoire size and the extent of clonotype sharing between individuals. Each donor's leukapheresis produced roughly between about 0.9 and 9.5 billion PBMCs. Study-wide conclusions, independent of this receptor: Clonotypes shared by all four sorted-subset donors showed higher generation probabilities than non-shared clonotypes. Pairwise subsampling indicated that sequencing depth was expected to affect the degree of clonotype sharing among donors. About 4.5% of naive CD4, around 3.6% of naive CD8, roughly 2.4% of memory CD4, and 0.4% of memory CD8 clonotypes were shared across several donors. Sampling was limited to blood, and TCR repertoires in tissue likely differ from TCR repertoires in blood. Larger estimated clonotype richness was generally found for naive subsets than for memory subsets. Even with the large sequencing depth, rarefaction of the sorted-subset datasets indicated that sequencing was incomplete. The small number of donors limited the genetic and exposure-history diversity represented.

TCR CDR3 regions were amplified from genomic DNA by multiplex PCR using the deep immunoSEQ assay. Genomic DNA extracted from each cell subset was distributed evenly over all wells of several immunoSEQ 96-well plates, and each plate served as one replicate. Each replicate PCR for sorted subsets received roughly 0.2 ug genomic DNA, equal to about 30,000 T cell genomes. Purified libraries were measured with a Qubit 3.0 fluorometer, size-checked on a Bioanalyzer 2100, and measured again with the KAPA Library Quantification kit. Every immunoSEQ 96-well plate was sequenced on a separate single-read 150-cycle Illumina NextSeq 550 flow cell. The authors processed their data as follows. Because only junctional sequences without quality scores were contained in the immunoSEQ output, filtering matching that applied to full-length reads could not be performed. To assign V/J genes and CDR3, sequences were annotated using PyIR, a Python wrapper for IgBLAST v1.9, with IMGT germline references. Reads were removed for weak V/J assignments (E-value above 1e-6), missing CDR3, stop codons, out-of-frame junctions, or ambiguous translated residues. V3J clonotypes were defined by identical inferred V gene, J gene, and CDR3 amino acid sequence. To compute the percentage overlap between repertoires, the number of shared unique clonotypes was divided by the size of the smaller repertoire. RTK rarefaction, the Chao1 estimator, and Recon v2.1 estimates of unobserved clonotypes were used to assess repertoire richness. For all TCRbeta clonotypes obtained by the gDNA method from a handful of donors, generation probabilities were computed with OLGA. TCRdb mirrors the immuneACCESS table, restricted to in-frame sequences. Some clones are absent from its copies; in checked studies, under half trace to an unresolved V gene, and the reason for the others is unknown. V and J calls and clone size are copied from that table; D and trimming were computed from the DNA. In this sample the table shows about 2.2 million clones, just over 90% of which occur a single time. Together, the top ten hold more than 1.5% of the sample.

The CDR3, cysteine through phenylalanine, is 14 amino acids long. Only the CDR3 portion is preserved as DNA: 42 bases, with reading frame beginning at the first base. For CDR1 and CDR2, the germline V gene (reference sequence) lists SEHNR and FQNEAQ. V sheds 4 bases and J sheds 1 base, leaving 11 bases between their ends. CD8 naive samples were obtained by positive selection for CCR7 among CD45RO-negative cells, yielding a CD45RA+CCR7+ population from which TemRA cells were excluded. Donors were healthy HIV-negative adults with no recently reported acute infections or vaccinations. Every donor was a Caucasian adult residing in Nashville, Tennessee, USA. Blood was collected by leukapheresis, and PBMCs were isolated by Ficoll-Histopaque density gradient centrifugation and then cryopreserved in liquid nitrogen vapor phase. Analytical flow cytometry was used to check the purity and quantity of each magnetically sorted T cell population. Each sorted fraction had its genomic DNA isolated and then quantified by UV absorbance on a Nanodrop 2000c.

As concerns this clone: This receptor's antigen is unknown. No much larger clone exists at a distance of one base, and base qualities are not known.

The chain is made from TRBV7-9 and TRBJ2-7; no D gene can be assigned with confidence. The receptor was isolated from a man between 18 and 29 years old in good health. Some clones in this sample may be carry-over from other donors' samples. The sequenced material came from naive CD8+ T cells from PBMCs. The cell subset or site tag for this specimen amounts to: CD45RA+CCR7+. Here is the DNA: TGTGCCAGCAGCTCGGCAGGATCTTCCTACGAGCAGTACTTC. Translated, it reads CASSSAGSSYEQYF.